This is a list of T cell receptor beta chains from one sample in a study of OX40 agonist ivuxolimab in advanced cancers. Some clones are missing from TCRdb's copy, which holds only in-frame ones; the method was immunoSEQ multiplex PCR. In the table there are about 45,000 clones, 86% of which are singletons. The specimen comprised CD4+ or CD8+ T cells sorted from blood, sampled in a trial of the OX40 agonist ivuxolimab. These receptors were collected from an adult with an advanced solid tumor such as melanoma, head and neck, liver or kidney cancer. CDR3s include the opening cysteine and the closing phenylalanine or tryptophan. A D gene is named only where the DNA matches it firmly. A row's size may be missing; if present it is once, few, many or a size class.

NA	TRBV19	TRBJ1-2	TRBD1	CASSMSGQGLDGYTF	TGTGCCAGTAGTATGTCAGGACAGGGATTGGACGGCTACACCTTC
NA	TRBV6-1	TRBJ1-2	TRBD1	CASSEPWRTGVGYTF	TGTGCCAGCAGTGAACCCTGGAGGACAGGGGTCGGCTACACCTTC
NA	TRBV7-2	TRBJ2-7	TRBD2	CASSETGTSWHEQYF	TGTGCCAGCAGCGAAACCGGGACTAGCTGGCACGAGCAGTACTTC
NA	TRBV7-2	TRBJ2-1	NA	CALAQRRGDNEQFF	TGTGCCTTAGCCCAGCGACGAGGGGACAATGAGCAGTTCTTC
NA	TRBV5-1	TRBJ2-2	NA	CASTRGGPGELFF	TGCGCCAGTACCAGGGGTGGGCCCGGGGAGCTGTTTTTT
once	TRBV6-5	TRBJ1-1	NA	CASRSTVNTEAFF	TGTGCCAGCAGATCGACAGTGAACACTGAAGCTTTCTTT
NA	TRBV7-9	TRBJ1-5	TRBD1	CASSLGDRGLNQPQHF	TGTGCCAGCAGCTTGGGGGACAGGGGGTTGAATCAGCCCCAGCATTTT
NA	TRBV5-8	TRBJ2-1	NA	CASSFRRSPVNEQFF	TGTGCCAGCAGCTTCCGGAGGTCCCCCGTCAATGAGCAGTTCTTC
NA	TRBV7-2	TRBJ1-5	NA	CASSPLLLEPQHF	TGTGCCAGCAGCCCCCTCCTATTGGAGCCCCAGCATTTT
medium-sized	TRBV5-6	TRBJ1-5	TRBD1	CASSLGDRINQPQHF	TGTGCCAGCAGCTTGGGGGACAGGATCAATCAGCCCCAGCATTTT
once	TRBV6-5	TRBJ2-7	NA	CASSYSEVANEQYF	TGTGCCAGCAGTTACTCCGAGGTTGCCAACGAGCAGTACTTC
NA	TRBV6-5	TRBJ2-7	TRBD1	CASSYSIQGTYEQYF	TGTGCCAGCAGTTACTCGATACAGGGGACCTACGAGCAGTACTTC
NA	TRBV19	TRBJ1-2	TRBD1	CASSIDIQAGTGNGYTF	TGTGCCAGTAGTATAGATATCCAAGCCGGGACAGGGAACGGCTACACCTTC
NA	TRBV9	TRBJ2-7	TRBD1	CASSVGQGNDEQYF	TGTGCCAGCAGCGTCGGACAGGGGAACGACGAGCAGTACTTC
NA	TRBV11-2	TRBJ2-1	TRBD2	CASSLDKRGQGIRGNEQFF	TGTGCCAGCAGCTTAGATAAGCGGGGGCAGGGCATTAGAGGCAATGAGCAGTTCTTC
NA	TRBV7-3	TRBJ2-7	NA	CASSLGGASSYEQYF	TGTGCCAGCAGCTTAGGGGGGGCCTCCTCCTACGAGCAGTACTTC
NA	TRBV9	TRBJ2-7	TRBD2	CASSVGGGTYEQYF	TGTGCCAGCAGCGTTGGGGGGGGAACCTACGAGCAGTACTTC